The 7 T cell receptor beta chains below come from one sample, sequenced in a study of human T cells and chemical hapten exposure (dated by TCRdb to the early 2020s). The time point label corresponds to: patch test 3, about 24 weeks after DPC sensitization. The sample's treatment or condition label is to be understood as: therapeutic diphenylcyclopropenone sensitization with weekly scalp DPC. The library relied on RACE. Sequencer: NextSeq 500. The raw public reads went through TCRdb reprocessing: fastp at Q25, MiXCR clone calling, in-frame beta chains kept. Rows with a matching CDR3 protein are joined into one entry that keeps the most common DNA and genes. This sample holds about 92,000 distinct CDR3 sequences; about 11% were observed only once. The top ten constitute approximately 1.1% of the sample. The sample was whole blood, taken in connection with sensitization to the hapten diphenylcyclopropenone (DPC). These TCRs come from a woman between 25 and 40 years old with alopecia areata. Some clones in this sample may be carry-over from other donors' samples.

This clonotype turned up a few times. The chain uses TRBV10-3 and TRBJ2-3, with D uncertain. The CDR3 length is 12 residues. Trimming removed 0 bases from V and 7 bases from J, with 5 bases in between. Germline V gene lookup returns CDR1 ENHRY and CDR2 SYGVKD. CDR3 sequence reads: CAISESTNTQYF. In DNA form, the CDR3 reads TGTGCCATCAGTGAGTCCACGAATACGCAGTATTTT.

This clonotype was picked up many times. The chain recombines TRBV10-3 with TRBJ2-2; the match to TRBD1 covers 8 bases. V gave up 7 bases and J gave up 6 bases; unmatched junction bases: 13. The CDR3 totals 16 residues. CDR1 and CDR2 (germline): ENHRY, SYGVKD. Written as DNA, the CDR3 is TGTGCCATCAAGGAAGGGACAGGACTATTGGCCGGGGAGCTGTTTTTT. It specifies CAIKEGTGLLAGELFF.

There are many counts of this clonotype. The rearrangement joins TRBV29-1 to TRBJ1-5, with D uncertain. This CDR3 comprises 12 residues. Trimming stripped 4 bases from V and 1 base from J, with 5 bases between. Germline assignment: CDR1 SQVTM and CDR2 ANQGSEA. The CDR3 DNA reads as TGCAGCGTTGGGTACAGCAATCAGCCCCAGCATTTT. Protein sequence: CSVGYSNQPQHF.

This chain's CDR3 is CASSLDLRSGANVLTF. CDR3 DNA sequence: TGTGCCAGCAGCTTAGACTTGAGATCTGGGGCCAACGTCCTGACTTTC. The chain has TRBV11-2 and TRBJ2-6; no clear D. From germline, CDR1 is SGHAT and CDR2 FQNNGV. The CDR3 loop spans 16 amino acids. V was trimmed by 0 bases and J by 1 base, leaving 7 bases between them.

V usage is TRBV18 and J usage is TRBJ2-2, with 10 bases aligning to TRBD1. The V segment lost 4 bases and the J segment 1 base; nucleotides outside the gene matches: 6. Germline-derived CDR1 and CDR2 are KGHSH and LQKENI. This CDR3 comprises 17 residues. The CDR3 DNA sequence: TGTGCCAGCTCACTCCACGGGACAGGGGTGAACACCGGGGAGCTGTTTTTT. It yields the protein CASSLHGTGVNTGELFF. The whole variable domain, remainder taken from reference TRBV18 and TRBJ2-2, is NAGVMQNPRHLVRRRGQEARLRCSPMKGHSHVYWYRQLPEEGLKFMVYLQKENIIDESGMPKERFSAEFPKEGPSILRIQQVVRGDSAAYFCASSLHGTGVNTGELFFGEGSRLTVL.

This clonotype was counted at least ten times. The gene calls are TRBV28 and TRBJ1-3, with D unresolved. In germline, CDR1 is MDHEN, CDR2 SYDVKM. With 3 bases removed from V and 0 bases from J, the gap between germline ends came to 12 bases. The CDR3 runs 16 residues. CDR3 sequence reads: CASSFPRTSSGNTIYF. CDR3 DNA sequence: TGTGCCAGCAGTTTTCCGAGGACTAGCTCTGGAAACACCATATATTTT.

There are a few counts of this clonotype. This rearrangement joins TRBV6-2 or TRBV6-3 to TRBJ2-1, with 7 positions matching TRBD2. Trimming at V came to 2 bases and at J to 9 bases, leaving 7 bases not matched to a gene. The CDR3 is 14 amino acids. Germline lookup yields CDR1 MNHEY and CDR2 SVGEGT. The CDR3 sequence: CASSYRAGVGEQFF. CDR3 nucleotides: TGTGCCAGCAGTTACCGTGCGGGAGTGGGTGAGCAGTTCTTC.